What follows are 9 T cell receptor beta chains derived from one specimen sequenced in a study of T cell repertoires in cytomegalovirus infection. What these receptors recognize is not known. MiXCR, applied by TCRdb to the reads, yields one record per CDR3 protein. The sample has approximately 390,000 distinct CDR3 sequences; approximately 30% are singletons. Sequencing was performed on cultured PBMCs, taken from culture after CMV antigen stimulation. The receptors here all came from a human donor in good health (CMV status not recorded). Some clones in this sample may be carry-over from other donors' samples.

This clonotype was observed a handful of times. The chain links TRBV14 to TRBJ2-7; TRBD1 is a possible D gene (5 bases). V was clipped by 6 bases and J by 6 bases, with 15 bases between them. Germline values: CDR1 SGHDN, CDR2 FVKESK. The CDR3 extends over 13 amino acids. The CDR3 protein is CASSQGNLREQYF. The CDR3, as DNA: TGTGCCAGCAGTCAGGGTAACCTCCGCGAGCAGTACTTC.

This clonotype was seen at least ten times. The chain has TRBV9 and TRBJ2-6, with D tentatively TRBD2 (5 bases). The V and J ends lost 4 bases and 13 bases respectively, with 21 bases between them. The CDR3 is 15 residues long. Per the germline V gene, CDR1 is SGDLS and CDR2 is YYNGEE. As DNA, the CDR3 is TGTGCCAGCAGCTCCCGAAATAGCGACCGGGGAGTCCTGACTTTC. It specifies CASSSRNSDRGVLTF.

This clonotype was seen many times. V gene TRBV6-2 or TRBV6-3 combines with J gene TRBJ2-3; the match to TRBD2 covers 10 bases. Germline CDR1 and CDR2: MNHEY and SVGEGT. With 6 bases clipped from V and 1 base from J, the junction kept 10 bases outside the gene matches. This CDR3 has 17 residues. CDR3 sequence (DNA): TGTGCCAGCAGACCTTCAGGACTAGCGGTGCGCACAGATACGCAGTATTTT. Encoded protein: CASRPSGLAVRTDTQYF.

Ten or more counts support this clonotype. CDR3 bases: TGTGCCAGCAGCCCAGCGGCAGGGCACACACCCCTCCACTTT. This translates into CASSPAAGHTPLHF. V is TRBV7-6 and J is TRBJ1-6; maybe TRBD1 (5 bases). Germline lookup yields CDR1 SGHVS and CDR2 FNYEAQ. This CDR3 is built from 14 residues. V lost 5 bases and J lost 11, with 16 bases in between.

This chain uses TRBV24-1 with TRBJ2-7; 7 nucleotides match TRBD1. Per germline, CDR1 KGHDR and CDR2 SFDVKD. The CDR3 contains 16 residues. The trim removed 2 bases at V and 7 bases at J, leaving 13 bases unmatched. The CDR3 sequence: CATSDSQTGRLGEQYF. The CDR3 nucleotides read TGTGCCACCAGTGATTCTCAGACAGGGAGATTGGGGGAGCAGTACTTC.

The rearrangement uses TRBV6-8 and TRBJ2-1; no clear D gene. Germline CDR1 MNHGY, CDR2 SAAAGT. This CDR3 spans 11 amino acids. V was clipped by 1 base and J by 8 bases, with 3 bases between them. CDR3 protein: CASSYFYEQFF. CDR3 sequence (DNA): TGTGCCAGCAGTTACTTTTATGAGCAGTTCTTC.

The V call is TRBV12-3 or TRBV12-4, the J call TRBJ2-1; 8 positions agree with TRBD2. The trim removed 2 bases at V and 9 bases at J, leaving 15 bases unmatched. The CDR3 length is 17 residues. CDR3 in DNA: TGTGCCAGCAGTTTAATGCCCCCGGGGCCCGGGGGGGGTGAGCAGTTCTTC. This translates into CASSLMPPGPGGGEQFF.

The rearrangement uses TRBV27 and TRBJ1-6; tentative D call: TRBD1 (5 bases). The V gene's germline CDR1 is MNHEY and CDR2 SMNVEV (reference sequence). The CDR3 covers 16 residues. Between the trimmed V and J ends, which lost 1 base and 7 bases, there was a span of 14 bases. The CDR3 is CASSLLAGRVNSPLHF. CDR3 bases: TGTGCCAGCAGTTTATTGGCGGGCAGGGTGAATTCACCCCTCCACTTT.

This clonotype was counted between two and nine times. The J gene is TRBJ2-7, the V gene TRBV23-1; D gene uncertain. TRBV23-1 is treated as an ORF (open reading frame) with a function not yet certain. V was trimmed by 4 bases and J by 2 bases, leaving 24 bases between them. This CDR3 is built from 18 residues. CDR3 protein: CASSRFVWDSSATYEQYV. DNA of the CDR3: TGCGCCAGCAGTCGTTTTGTTTGGGATAGTTCCGCGACCTACGAGCAGTACGTC.